The 32 T cell receptor beta chains given below trace back to one sample, sequenced in a study of graft-versus-host responses after intestinal transplantation. The repertoire was sequenced with immunoSEQ multiplex PCR; TCRdb's copy has only in-frame clones and lacks some. The sample shows about 100,000 clones, about 90% of them seen only once. Which antigens these TCRs recognize remains unknown. Sequenced here: unstimulated CD4+ T cells sorted from spleen or lymph node cells, sampled before intestinal transplant. The source is a human donor who received an intestinal transplant.

This chain joins TRBV5-1 and TRBJ2-5; D gene ambiguous. Per the germline V gene, CDR1 is SGHRS and CDR2 is YFSETQ. Trimming removed 6 bases at V and 2 bases at J, with 8 bases between. The CDR3 runs to 12 residues. CDR3 protein: CASTGVQETQYF. The CDR3 coding sequence is TGCGCCAGCACTGGGGTTCAAGAGACCCAGTACTTC.

The chain employs TRBV25-1 and TRBJ1-2; 10 bases match TRBD1. V was pared by 3 bases and J by 7 bases, with 5 bases of the junction left unmatched. There are 14 residues in the CDR3. Germline values: CDR1 MGHDK, CDR2 SYGVNS. The CDR3 DNA reads as TGTGCCAGCAGTGACGACAGGGGGCAAGTTGGCTACACCTTC. Translating it yields CASSDDRGQVGYTF.

The chain recombines TRBV15 with TRBJ2-7; TRBD1 matches at 8 bases. V was clipped by 3 bases and J by 3 bases; unmatched bases: 4. This CDR3 is built from 14 residues. Germline V gives CDR1 LNHNV, CDR2 YYDKDF (reference sequence). CDR3 coding DNA: TGTGCCACCAGCAGGACAGGGGACGGCTACGAGCAGTACTTC. This encodes CATSRTGDGYEQYF.

The chain uses TRBV6-6 and TRBJ1-6, with D perhaps TRBD1 (5 bases). The germline V and J ends were trimmed by 3 bases and 6 bases, with 12 bases remaining between them. The germline V gene encodes CDR1 MNHNY and CDR2 SVGAGI (reference sequence). The CDR3 extends over 15 amino acids. The CDR3: CASSYWDGFNSPLHF. CDR3 sequence (DNA): TGTGCCAGCAGTTATTGGGACGGATTTAATTCACCCCTCCACTTT.

The J gene is TRBJ1-2, the V gene TRBV7-3; possibly TRBD1 for D (5 bases). Trimming left V 3 bases short and J 6 bases short, with 20 bases between. This CDR3 is 16 amino acids long. CDR1 SGHTA and CDR2 FQGTGA come from the germline V gene. CDR3 sequence reads: CASSLGPHTTPDGYTF. CDR3 nucleotide sequence: TGTGCCAGCAGCTTGGGGCCTCACACTACGCCCGATGGCTACACCTTC.

V gene TRBV7-3 combines with J gene TRBJ2-7, with unresolved D. The germline gives CDR1 SGHTA, CDR2 FQGTGA. The V end was cut by 0 bases, the J end by 3 bases, with 12 bases between. This CDR3 spans 15 amino acids. In DNA, the CDR3 is TGTGCCAGCAGCTTAACTGCCATCTCTGGCTACGAGCAGTACTTC. It is translated as CASSLTAISGYEQYF.

The CDR3 spells CASSLYHGSTNEQYF. CDR3 coding DNA: TGTGCCAGCAGCTTATATCATGGTAGCACTAACGAGCAGTACTTC. The rearrangement uses TRBV7-6 and TRBJ2-7; D call uncertain. This CDR3 spans 15 amino acids. CDR1 SGHVS and CDR2 FNYEAQ come from the germline V gene. With 2 bases removed from V and 5 bases from J, the gap between germline ends came to 16 bases.

The sample holds one count of this clone. The V call is TRBV5-1, the J call TRBJ2-3; TRBD2 aligns across 16 bases. This CDR3 has 20 residues. From germline, CDR1 is SGHRS and CDR2 YFSETQ. Trimming removed 0 bases from V and 0 bases from J; junction bases left unmatched: 7. The CDR3 loop reads CASSLARGLAGGPSTDTQYF. Here the CDR3 DNA reads TGCGCCAGCAGCTTGGCCAGGGGACTAGCGGGAGGGCCGAGCACAGATACGCAGTATTTT. Full variable domain (remainder filled in from reference TRBV5-1 and TRBJ2-3): KAGVTQTPRYLIKTRGQQVTLSCSPISGHRSVSWYQQTPGQGLQFLFEYFSETQRNKGNFPGRFSGRQFSNSRSEMNVSTLELGDSALYLCASSLARGLAGGPSTDTQYFGPGTRLTVL.

This chain uses TRBV9 with TRBJ1-6; 8 bases are shared with TRBD1. Germline lookup yields CDR1 SGDLS and CDR2 YYNGEE. The CDR3 is made up of 13 amino acids. Germline trimming cut 2 bases from V and 10 bases from J; bases unmatched to any gene: 2. The CDR3 spells CASSVTGDSPLHF. In DNA, the CDR3 is TGTGCCAGCAGCGTGACAGGGGACTCACCCCTCCACTTT. Drawing the rest from reference TRBV9 and TRBJ1-6, the complete variable domain is DSGVTQTPKHLITATGQRVTLRCSPRSGDLSVYWYQQSLDQGLQFLIQYYNGEERAKGNILERFSAQQFPDLHSELNLSSLELGDSALYFCASSVTGDSPLHFGNGTRLTVT.

As regards this clone: The germline gene is not matched at one end of the junction; a read error may be the cause. J is TRBJ1-5 and V is TRBV13; possible D gene TRBD1, 6 bases. Germline assignment: CDR1 PRHDT and CDR2 FYEKMQ (reference sequence). The CDR3 spans 12 residues. The DNA of the CDR3 is TGTGCCAGCAGCGCTCCGAGGGGACACATGGATTTT. It translates to CASSAPRGHMDF.

DNA for the CDR3: TGTGCCAGCAGCCAAGGATCGGGAGGGAGGATAGAGTACTTC. This encodes CASSQGSGGRIEYF. This chain uses TRBV4-2 with TRBJ2-7; 8 bases are shared with TRBD2. V shed 1 base, J shed 11 bases, and the junction held 10 bases outside the gene matches. This CDR3 has 14 amino acids. CDR1 is LGHNA, CDR2 YNFKEQ, per germline.

The gene calls are TRBV14 and TRBJ1-3, with a weak D call TRBD1 (5 bases). V lost 0 bases, J lost 2 bases, and 11 bases lay in between. Germline V lookup: CDR1 SGHDN, CDR2 FVKESK. This CDR3 is built from 16 residues. This CDR3 is CASSQDRGPTGNTIYF. The CDR3, as DNA: TGTGCCAGCAGCCAAGATCGGGGCCCCACTGGAAACACCATATATTTT.

This chain connects TRBV28 to TRBJ2-7; no definite D call. The V gene's germline CDR1 is MDHEN and CDR2 SYDVKM. This CDR3 comprises 12 residues. The V and J ends lost 10 bases and 3 bases respectively, with 13 bases between them. The DNA for the CDR3 is TGTGCCACCCGGCATGGGTACTACGAGCAGTACTTC. Its protein is CATRHGYYEQYF. The full variable domain, in which reference TRBV28 and TRBJ2-7 provide the parts outside the CDR3, is DVKVTQSSRYLVKRTGEKVFLECVQDMDHENMFWYRQDPGLGLRLIYFSYDVKMKEKGDIPEGYSVSREKKERFSLILESASTNQTSMYLCATRHGYYEQYFGPGTRLTVT.

The chain carries TRBV9 and TRBJ1-2, with D tentatively TRBD1 (6 bases). Between the trimmed V and J ends, which lost 4 bases and 5 bases, there was a span of 21 bases. CDR3 length equals 16 residues. Germline V gene lookup returns CDR1 SGDLS and CDR2 YYNGEE. The CDR3 reads CASSLTGGWPPYGYTF. CDR3 nucleotide sequence: TGTGCCAGCAGCCTGACAGGAGGGTGGCCCCCATATGGCTACACCTTC.

V usage is TRBV7-2 and J usage is TRBJ2-2; 7 nucleotides match TRBD1. CDR1 is SGHTA, CDR2 FQGNSA, per germline. V lost 8 bases, J lost 3 bases, and 9 bases stayed unmatched. The CDR3 is 15 residues long. The chain's CDR3 is CASSRRTGDTGELFF. The CDR3, as DNA: TGTGCCAGCTCGAGGCGGACAGGCGACACCGGGGAGCTGTTTTTT.

The chain carries TRBV7-2 and TRBJ1-2, with TRBD1 matching over 7 bases. Unmatched junction bases numbered 5, after V lost 5 bases and J lost 2 bases. Germline V gene data show CDR1 as SGHTA and CDR2 as FQGNSA. CDR3 length: 14 residues. The CDR3 loop reads CASSKPGQNYGYTF. The CDR3 DNA sequence: TGTGCCAGCAGCAAACCGGGACAGAACTATGGCTACACCTTC.

The chain joins TRBV27 to TRBJ2-7, with 10 bases fitting TRBD2. Germline CDR1 MNHEY, CDR2 SMNVEV (reference sequence). The length of the CDR3 is 14 residues. Losses at the gene ends were 6 bases for V and 4 bases for J; bases not matched to a gene: 6. The CDR3 is CASSPAGGVYEQYF. The CDR3 DNA reads as TGTGCCAGCAGCCCAGCGGGAGGGGTTTACGAGCAGTACTTC.

This sequence joins TRBV5-6 and TRBJ2-6; unclear D gene. Germline V gene sequence: CDR1 SGHDT, CDR2 YYEEEE. Trimming pared 4 bases from V and 4 bases from J, leaving 15 bases between. The CDR3 is made up of 16 amino acids. The CDR3 DNA reads as TGTGCCAGCAGCCGAACGGTATCGTCCGGGGCCAACGTCCTGACTTTC. Translated: CASSRTVSSGANVLTF.

This sequence joins TRBV5-6 and TRBJ2-7; 10 nucleotides line up with TRBD1. This CDR3 is built from 14 residues. Trimming at V came to 6 bases and at J to 4 bases, leaving 7 bases not matched to a gene. From germline, CDR1 is SGHDT and CDR2 YYEEEE. DNA of the CDR3: TGTGCCAGCAAACCGGGACAGGGGACTTACGAGCAGTACTTC. Translation: CASKPGQGTYEQYF.

CDR3 bases: TGTGCCAGCAGTTACTCCGGGACAGGGGGCGCGTACGAGCAGTACTTC. Residues: CASSYSGTGGAYEQYF. V is TRBV6-5 and J is TRBJ2-7; 12 nucleotides line up with TRBD1. CDR1 MNHEY and CDR2 SVGAGI come from the germline V gene. This CDR3 has 16 residues. The junction had 4 bases not matched to a gene; V was cut back by 0 bases and J by 4 bases.

The chain has TRBV2 and TRBJ1-5; no definite D call. V gave up 8 bases and J gave up 0 bases, with 8 bases separating them. The CDR3 runs 13 residues. Germline assignment: CDR1 SNHLY and CDR2 FYNNEI. CDR3: CASASNSNQPQHF. CDR3 nucleotide sequence: TGTGCCAGCGCAAGCAATAGCAATCAGCCCCAGCATTTT.

V and J are TRBV11-1 and TRBJ1-1; a possible D gene is TRBD1 (5 bases). V was cut by 2 bases and J by 8 bases, with 18 bases left in between. Germline assignment: CDR1 SGHAT and CDR2 FQDESV (reference sequence). There are 15 residues in the CDR3. CDR3 region: CASSLFGGGSIEAFF. The CDR3 DNA follows: TGTGCCAGCAGCTTATTTGGCGGGGGAAGTATCGAAGCTTTCTTT.

Turning to this clone: The same CDR3 is also encoded by other DNA sequences in this sample. The rearrangement joins TRBV4-1 to TRBJ1-5; TRBD1 matches at 9 bases. The CDR3 sequence is 13 residues long. Trimming removed 4 bases from V and 7 bases from J; junction bases left unmatched: 2. Germline CDR1 is MGHRA and CDR2 is YSYEKL. As DNA, the CDR3 is TGCGCCAGCAGCCGGGACAGGGACCAGCCCCAGCATTTT. Translating it yields CASSRDRDQPQHF.

The V gene is TRBV5-4, the J gene TRBJ2-3; D is uncertain. V shed 4 bases and J shed 0 bases, with 9 bases lying between them. Germline V gives CDR1 SGHNT, CDR2 YYREEE (reference sequence). There are 14 residues in the CDR3. The CDR3 DNA reads as TGTGCCAGCAGCGCCACAACTAGCACAGATACGCAGTATTTT. Translating it yields CASSATTSTDTQYF.

This sequence joins TRBV9 and TRBJ2-2; unclear D gene. V was trimmed by 1 base and J by 2 bases, leaving 9 bases between them. There are 15 residues in the CDR3. CDR1 is SGDLS, CDR2 YYNGEE, per germline. The chain's CDR3 is CASSVRRQNTGELFF. CDR3 bases: TGTGCCAGCAGCGTAAGGCGGCAAAACACCGGGGAGCTGTTTTTT.

The chain carries TRBV5-1 and TRBJ2-1; D is ambiguous. Per the germline V gene, CDR1 is SGHRS and CDR2 is YFSETQ. V gave up 1 base and J gave up 13 bases, with 15 bases separating them. The CDR3 has 13 residues. CDR3 amino acids: CASSLSSFTPQFF. CDR3 DNA sequence: TGCGCCAGCAGCTTGTCTAGTTTCACCCCCCAGTTCTTC. The whole variable domain, filled in from reference TRBV5-1 and TRBJ2-1, reads KAGVTQTPRYLIKTRGQQVTLSCSPISGHRSVSWYQQTPGQGLQFLFEYFSETQRNKGNFPGRFSGRQFSNSRSEMNVSTLELGDSALYLCASSLSSFTPQFFGPGTRLTVL.

The chain has TRBV14 and TRBJ2-1, with 7 nucleotides matching TRBD1. The CDR3 spans 18 residues. Germline loops: CDR1 SGHDN, CDR2 FVKESK. Unmatched junction bases numbered 12, after V lost 4 bases and J lost 0 bases. In DNA form, the CDR3 reads TGTGCCAGCAGCCCTTTTGACAGGGCCCTCCGCTCCTACAATGAGCAGTTCTTC. It is translated as CASSPFDRALRSYNEQFF.

The V gene is TRBV28, the J gene TRBJ1-5, with 7 bases aligning to TRBD1. With V trimmed by 4 bases and J by 3 bases, 9 bases remained unmatched. Germline loops: CDR1 MDHEN, CDR2 SYDVKM. This CDR3 comprises 16 residues. CDR3 DNA sequence: TGTGCCAGCAGTTCCATACAGGGGCCTTCCAATCAGCCCCAGCATTTT. It codes for CASSSIQGPSNQPQHF. The complete variable domain, with remaining parts taken from reference TRBV28 and TRBJ1-5, reads DVKVTQSSRYLVKRTGEKVFLECVQDMDHENMFWYRQDPGLGLRLIYFSYDVKMKEKGDIPEGYSVSREKKERFSLILESASTNQTSMYLCASSSIQGPSNQPQHFGDGTRLSIL.

The chain carries TRBV11-3 and TRBJ2-2; D is ambiguous. The germline V gene encodes CDR1 SGHNT and CDR2 YENEEA. This CDR3 is built from 13 residues. The V end was cut by 4 bases, the J end by 6 bases, with 9 bases between. The CDR3, as DNA: TGTGCCAGCAGCTCCCTGGTGTCCGGGGAGCTGTTTTTT. This gives the protein CASSSLVSGELFF.

This clone showed up just once. The rearrangement uses TRBV12-5 and TRBJ2-7, with TRBD1 matching 7 bases. In germline, CDR1 is LGHNT, CDR2 FRNRAP. V was clipped by 2 bases and J by 5 bases; unmatched bases: 12. This CDR3 has 16 residues. DNA for the CDR3: TGTGCTAGTGGTTTGCTCGTAGGGGGCGCGAACAACGAGCAGTACTTC. Translation gives CASGLLVGGANNEQYF.

There are a few counts of this clone. The CDR3 here is CASSYSRVYNEQFF. CDR3 nucleotide sequence: TGTGCCAGCAGTTACTCCCGGGTCTACAATGAGCAGTTCTTC. The gene calls are TRBV6-5 and TRBJ2-1, with D hard to call. The V and J ends lost 0 bases and 3 bases respectively, with 6 bases between them. The CDR3 runs to 14 residues. Looked up from germline, CDR1 is MNHEY and CDR2 is SVGAGI.

The chain is built from TRBV14 and TRBJ1-6, with 10 bases matching TRBD1. V was pared by 8 bases and J by 6 bases, with 7 bases of the junction left unmatched. Germline V gene sequence: CDR1 SGHDN, CDR2 FVKESK. The CDR3 length is 15 residues. In DNA, the CDR3 is TGTGCCAGCCTTCCCGGGACAGGGGTTAATTCACCCCTCCACTTT. Its translation is CASLPGTGVNSPLHF.